Following are 5 T cell receptor beta chains from one sample sequenced in a study of early T cells in non-severe SARS-CoV-2 infection. TCRdb re-analysed the 5' RACE reads in MiXCR, keeping a single row per CDR3 protein. The sample lists 90,000 to 120,000 distinct CDR3 sequences, roughly an eighth seen once, with around 3.2% in the top ten. The material sequenced was whole blood. These receptors were obtained from an adult who was a healthcare worker with PCR-confirmed SARS-CoV-2 infection or an uninfected control (not recorded which).

This clonotype has a count of ten or more. V is TRBV10-3 and J is TRBJ2-1; 7 nucleotides line up with TRBD2. Unmatched junction bases numbered 1, after V lost 0 bases and J lost 5 bases. The CDR3 contains 14 residues. Germline V gives CDR1 ENHRY, CDR2 SYGVKD. CDR3 in DNA: TGTGCCATCAGTGAGTCGGGAGGGGACAATGAGCAGTTCTTC. Its protein product is CAISESGGDNEQFF.

Many counts were recorded for this clonotype. This sequence joins TRBV6-5 and TRBJ1-1; TRBD1 matches at 7 bases. This CDR3 is 14 amino acids long. The germline V gene encodes CDR1 MNHEY and CDR2 SVGAGI. The V segment lost 10 bases and the J segment 7 bases; nucleotides outside the gene matches: 15. CDR3 DNA: TGTGCCACCCTGACAGGGACCCCGCTGCATGAAGCTTTCTTT. This encodes CATLTGTPLHEAFF.

This clonotype was detected ten times or more. V and J are TRBV6-5 and TRBJ2-1; tentative D call: TRBD2 (5 bases). Germline lookup yields CDR1 MNHEY and CDR2 SVGAGI. V lost 4 bases, J lost 9 bases, and 16 bases lay in between. CDR3 length equals 14 residues. The CDR3 region has the DNA TGTGCCAGCAGTTCCGGGCTAGCTTACGGTGAGCAGTTCTTC. It specifies CASSSGLAYGEQFF.

Only a few counts were recorded for this clonotype. This rearrangement joins TRBV9 to TRBJ2-5; the match to TRBD2 covers 8 bases. Per germline, CDR1 SGDLS and CDR2 YYNGEE. This CDR3 is 18 amino acids long. The V gene end was trimmed by 4 bases and the J gene end by 1 base; junction bases not matched to a gene: 15. This chain's CDR3 is CASSSEGREEVGQETQYF. The CDR3 bases are TGTGCCAGCAGCTCCGAAGGGCGGGAGGAAGTGGGCCAAGAGACCCAGTACTTC. The full variable domain, completed using reference TRBV9 and TRBJ2-5, is DSGVTQTPKHLITATGQRVTLRCSPRSGDLSVYWYQQSLDQGLQFLIQYYNGEERAKGNILERFSAQQFPDLHSELNLSSLELGDSALYFCASSSEGREEVGQETQYFGPGTRLLVL.

This clonotype occurred a few times. The V call is TRBV10-1, the J call TRBJ1-2; D gene unclear. V dropped 5 bases and J dropped 8 bases, with 15 bases sitting between them. Germline CDR1 and CDR2: WNHNN and SYGVQD (reference sequence). This CDR3 is 13 amino acids long. The CDR3 DNA reads TGCGCCAGCAGTCTGACAACTACGGAAGGCTACACCTTC. Residues: CASSLTTTEGYTF.